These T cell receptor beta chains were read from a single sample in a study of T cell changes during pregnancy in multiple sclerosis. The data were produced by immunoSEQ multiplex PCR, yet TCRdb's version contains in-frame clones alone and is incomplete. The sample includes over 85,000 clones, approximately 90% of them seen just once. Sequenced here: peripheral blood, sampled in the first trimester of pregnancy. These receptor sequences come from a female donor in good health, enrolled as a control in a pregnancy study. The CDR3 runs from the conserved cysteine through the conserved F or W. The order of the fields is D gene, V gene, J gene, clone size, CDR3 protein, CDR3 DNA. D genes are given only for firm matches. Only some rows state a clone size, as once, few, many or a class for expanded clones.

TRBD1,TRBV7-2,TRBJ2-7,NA,CASSLGGTGYEQYF,TGTGCCAGCAGCTTAGGAGGGACAGGCTACGAGCAGTACTTC
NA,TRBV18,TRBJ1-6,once,CASSPSRGSYNSPLHF,TGTGCCAGCTCACCATCCAGGGGATCCTATAATTCACCCCTCCACTTT
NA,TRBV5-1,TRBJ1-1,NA,CASSLTGILLNTEAFF,TGCGCCAGCAGCTTGACAGGGATCCTTCTGAACACTGAAGCTTTCTTT
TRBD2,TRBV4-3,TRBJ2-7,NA,CASSRVLAGGHEQYF,TGCGCCAGCAGCCGGGTGCTGGCGGGGGGCCACGAGCAGTACTTC
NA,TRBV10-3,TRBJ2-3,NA,CAISLEGGHTDTQYF,TGTGCCATCTCCCTCGAAGGGGGTCACACAGATACGCAGTATTTT
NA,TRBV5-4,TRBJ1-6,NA,CASSSAGGAPRNSPLHF,TGTGCCAGCAGCTCAGCGGGGGGCGCCCCGAGGAATTCACCCCTCCACTTT
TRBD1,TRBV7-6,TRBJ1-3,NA,CASSSDRAGNTIYF,TGTGCCAGCAGCTCGGACAGGGCCGGAAACACCATATATTTT
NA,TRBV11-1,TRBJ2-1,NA,CASSRSSYNEQFF,TGTGCCAGCAGCCGCAGCTCCTACAATGAGCAGTTCTTC
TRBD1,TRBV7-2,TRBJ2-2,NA,CASSQTGQPTGELFF,TGTGCCAGCAGCCAGACGGGACAGCCGACCGGGGAGCTGTTTTTT
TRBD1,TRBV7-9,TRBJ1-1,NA,CASSLGDRGLTNTEAFF,TGTGCCAGCAGCCTAGGGGACAGAGGCCTGACGAACACTGAAGCTTTCTTT
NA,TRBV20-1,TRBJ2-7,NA,CSARDNEQYF,TGCAGTGCTAGAGATAACGAGCAGTACTTC
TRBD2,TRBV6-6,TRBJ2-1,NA,CASEEIAGAYNEQFF,TGTGCCAGCGAAGAGATAGCGGGGGCTTACAATGAGCAGTTCTTC
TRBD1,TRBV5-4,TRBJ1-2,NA,CASSLGVGQVYTF,TGTGCCAGCAGCTTGGGGGTAGGACAGGTATACACCTTC
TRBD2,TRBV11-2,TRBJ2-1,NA,CASTPGLYNEQFF,TGTGCCAGCACTCCGGGACTATACAATGAGCAGTTCTTC
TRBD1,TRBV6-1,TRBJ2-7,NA,CASTKGKGASFEQYF,TGTGCCAGCACCAAGGGAAAGGGGGCGTCATTCGAGCAGTACTTC
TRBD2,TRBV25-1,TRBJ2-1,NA,CASSYSGGGYEQFF,TGTGCCAGCAGTTATAGCGGGGGGGGGTATGAGCAGTTCTTC
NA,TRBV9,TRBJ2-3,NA,CASSYRDSGADTQYF,TGTGCCAGCAGCTACCGGGACTCCGGGGCAGATACGCAGTATTTT
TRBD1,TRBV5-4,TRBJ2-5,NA,CASSPTAGGGLYQETQYF,TGTGCCAGCAGCCCTACGGCAGGGGGCGGATTATACCAAGAGACCCAGTACTTC
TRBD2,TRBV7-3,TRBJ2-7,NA,CASSLWGGSSYEQYF,TGTGCCAGCAGCTTATGGGGCGGGAGCTCCTACGAGCAGTACTTC
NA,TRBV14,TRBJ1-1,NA,CASSQENRRHTEAFF,TGTGCCAGCAGCCAAGAAAACAGGCGCCACACTGAAGCTTTCTTT
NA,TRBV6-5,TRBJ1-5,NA,CASSYASGVNQPQHF,TGTGCCAGCAGTTACGCGTCAGGGGTTAATCAGCCCCAGCATTTT
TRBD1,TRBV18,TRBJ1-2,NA,CASSKRQGEDGYTF,TGTGCCAGCTCAAAGCGGCAGGGGGAAGATGGCTACACCTTC
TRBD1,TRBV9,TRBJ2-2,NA,CASSPLTGPTGELFF,TGTGCCAGCAGCCCCTTGACAGGGCCAACCGGGGAGCTGTTTTTT
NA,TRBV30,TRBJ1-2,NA,CAWVAQGINGYTF,TGTGCCTGGGTCGCACAGGGTATCAATGGCTACACCTTC
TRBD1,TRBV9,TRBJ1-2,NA,CASSVARDRFFYGYTF,TGTGCCAGCAGCGTAGCCCGGGACAGGTTTTTCTATGGCTACACCTTC
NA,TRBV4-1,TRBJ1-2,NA,CASSQTAAERYGYTF,TGCGCCAGCAGCCAAACCGCTGCCGAGCGGTATGGCTACACCTTC
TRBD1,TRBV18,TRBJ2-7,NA,CASSPESGTGLYEQYF,TGTGCCAGCTCACCGGAGTCCGGGACAGGACTGTACGAGCAGTACTTC
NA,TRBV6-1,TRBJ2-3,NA,CASRKTGIYTDTQYF,TGTGCCAGCAGGAAAACAGGGATCTACACAGATACGCAGTATTTT
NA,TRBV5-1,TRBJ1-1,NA,CASSLDGVTEAFF,TGCGCCAGCAGCTTGGACGGGGTCACTGAAGCTTTCTTT
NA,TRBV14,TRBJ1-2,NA,CASSQGRPGDGYTF,TGTGCCAGCAGCCAAGGAAGGCCCGGGGATGGCTACACCTTC
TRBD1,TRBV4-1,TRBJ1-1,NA,CASSQGGQGATEAFF,TGCGCCAGCAGCCAGGGGGGACAGGGGGCAACTGAAGCTTTCTTT
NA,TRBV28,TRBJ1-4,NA,CASSLNREKLFF,TGTGCCAGCAGTTTGAACAGGGAAAAACTGTTTTTT
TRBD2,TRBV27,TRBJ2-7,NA,CASRALAGDSYEQYF,TGTGCCAGCAGAGCACTAGCGGGGGACTCCTACGAGCAGTACTTC
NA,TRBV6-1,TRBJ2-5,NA,CASSEATHLGTQYF,TGTGCCAGCAGTGAAGCTACGCATCTCGGGACCCAGTACTTC
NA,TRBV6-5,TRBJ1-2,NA,CASSYGGNYGYTF,TGTGCCAGCAGTTACGGAGGGAACTATGGCTACACCTTC
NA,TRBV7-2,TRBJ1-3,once,CASRLRETGNTIYF,TGTGCCAGCAGGTTGAGGGAAACTGGAAACACCATATATTTT
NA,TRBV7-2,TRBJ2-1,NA,CASSLKGNEQFF,TGTGCCAGCAGCTTAAAGGGGAATGAGCAGTTCTTC
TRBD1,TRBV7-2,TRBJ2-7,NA,CASSVDRGYEQYF,TGTGCCAGCAGCGTGGACAGGGGCTACGAGCAGTACTTC
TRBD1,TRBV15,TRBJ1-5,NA,CATSRVDRESQPQHF,TGTGCCACCAGCAGAGTCGACAGGGAAAGTCAGCCCCAGCATTTT
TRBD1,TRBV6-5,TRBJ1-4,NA,CASSYAGQGYEKLFF,TGTGCCAGCAGTTACGCGGGACAGGGATATGAAAAACTGTTTTTT
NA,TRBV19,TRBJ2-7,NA,CASRTIADINYEQYF,TGTGCCAGTAGGACTATAGCGGACATAAACTACGAGCAGTACTTC
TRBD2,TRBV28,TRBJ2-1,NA,CASSPGTSAYNEQFF,TGTGCCAGCAGCCCCGGGACTAGTGCTTACAATGAGCAGTTCTTC
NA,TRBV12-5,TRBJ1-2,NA,CASGDLRIGYTF,TGTGCTAGTGGCGATCTCAGGATTGGCTACACCTTC
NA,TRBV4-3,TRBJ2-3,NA,CASSQGGRADTQYF,TGCGCCAGCAGCCAAGGGGGCCGGGCAGATACGCAGTATTTT
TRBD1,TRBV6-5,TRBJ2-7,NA,CASSEGQRLEQYF,TGTGCCAGCAGCGAGGGACAGAGGCTGGAGCAGTACTTC
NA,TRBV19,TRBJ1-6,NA,CASRQNNSPLHF,TGTGCCAGTAGACAGAATAATTCACCCCTCCACTTT